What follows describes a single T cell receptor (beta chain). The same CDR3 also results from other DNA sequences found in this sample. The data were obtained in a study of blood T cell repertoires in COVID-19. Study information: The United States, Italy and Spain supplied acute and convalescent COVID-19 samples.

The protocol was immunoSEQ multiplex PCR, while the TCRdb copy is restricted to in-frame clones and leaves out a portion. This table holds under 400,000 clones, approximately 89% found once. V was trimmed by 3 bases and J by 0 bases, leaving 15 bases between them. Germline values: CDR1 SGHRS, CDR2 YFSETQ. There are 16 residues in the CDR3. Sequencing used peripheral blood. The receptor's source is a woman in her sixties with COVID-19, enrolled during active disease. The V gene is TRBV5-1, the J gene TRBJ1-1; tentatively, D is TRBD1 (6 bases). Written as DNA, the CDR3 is TGCGCCAGCAGCTGGGGACCAGGACAGATGAACACTGAAGCTTTCTTT. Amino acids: CASSWGPGQMNTEAFF.